Shown below are 9 T cell receptor beta chains from a single sample sequenced in a study of technical replicates of blood from several donors. The repertoire was sequenced with immunoSEQ multiplex PCR; TCRdb's copy has only in-frame clones and lacks some. Found here are tens of thousands of clones, less than 95% of them singletons; the top ten hold around 0.41%. Sequenced material: T cells isolated from PBMCs. Receptors were obtained from a human donor in good health.

The rearrangement joins TRBV25-1 to TRBJ2-1; 9 positions agree with TRBD2. Germline assignment: CDR1 MGHDK and CDR2 SYGVNS. The CDR3 length is 14 residues. Losses at the gene ends were 4 bases for V and 5 bases for J; bases not matched to a gene: 3. The CDR3 region is CASSVVAGDNEQFF. The CDR3 nucleotides are TGTGCCAGCAGTGTGGTAGCGGGAGACAATGAGCAGTTCTTC. Together with reference TRBV25-1 and TRBJ2-1, the CDR3 gives the full variable domain: EADIYQTPRYLVIGTGKKITLECSQTMGHDKMYWYQQDPGMELHLIHYSYGVNSTEKGDLSSESTVSRIRTEHFPLTLESARPSHTSQYLCASSVVAGDNEQFFGPGTRLTVL.

The chain combines TRBV4-3 with TRBJ1-2, with D tentatively TRBD1 (5 bases). The CDR3 covers 17 residues. Germline CDR1 is LGHNA and CDR2 is YSLEER. The V end lost 1 base, the J end lost 4 bases, and 19 bases lay between the germline ends. CDR3 bases: TGCGCCAGCAGCCAAGGTATCCGCCTCCAGGGTGCCTATGGCTACACCTTC. This encodes CASSQGIRLQGAYGYTF.

The sample holds one count of this clone. The chain couples TRBV10-3 to TRBJ1-1; TRBD1 might be the D (6 bases). Trimming cost V 9 bases and J 5 bases, with 13 bases left between them. CDR3 length: 12 amino acids. Germline CDR1 reads ENHRY; CDR2 reads SYGVKD. CDR3 region: CAIQGSRTEAFF. The CDR3 coding sequence is TGTGCCATACAGGGTAGTCGAACTGAAGCTTTCTTT.

V and J are TRBV9 and TRBJ2-1; TRBD1 agrees at 8 bases. This CDR3 region has 17 residues. V was clipped by 4 bases and J by 4 bases; unmatched bases: 13. Germline CDR1 is SGDLS and CDR2 is YYNGEE. The CDR3 DNA sequence: TGTGCCAGCAGCCCCCCTGGAGGGACAGGAATTTACAATGAGCAGTTCTTC. Amino acid sequence: CASSPPGGTGIYNEQFF.

This rearrangement joins TRBV7-9 to TRBJ1-4; D call uncertain. Trimming took off 1 base at V and 0 bases at J, with 6 bases between the two ends. The CDR3 is 15 amino acids. CDR1 is SEHNR and CDR2 is FQNEAQ in the germline V gene (reference sequence). In DNA form, the CDR3 reads TGTGCCAGCAGCTTAGGAGCTGCAACTAATGAAAAACTGTTTTTT. This codes for CASSLGAATNEKLFF.

The chain combines TRBV10-2 with TRBJ1-5; 7 bases are a match to TRBD1. The germline V gene has CDR1 WSHSY and CDR2 SAAADI. The CDR3 is 14 amino acids. The J segment lost 3 bases and the V segment lost 4 bases, leaving 3 bases of the junction unmatched. The CDR3 nucleotides are TGCGCCAGCAGTGGACAGGGCCCCAATCAGCCCCAGCATTTT. Translated: CASSGQGPNQPQHF.

The rearrangement links TRBV11-2 to TRBJ1-2, with TRBD1 matching over 8 bases. Germline V gene sequence: CDR1 SGHAT, CDR2 FQNNGV. This CDR3 has 16 residues. V was pared by 8 bases and J by 3 bases, with 14 bases of the junction left unmatched. The CDR3 DNA reads as TGTGCCAGCTGCTGCCGGACAGGGTGGTCGGACTATGGCTACACCTTC. Protein: CASCCRTGWSDYGYTF.

The chain couples TRBV29-1 to TRBJ1-2; 12 nucleotides match TRBD1. V lost 3 bases to trimming and J lost 7 bases; unmatched junction nucleotides: 9. Germline-derived CDR1 and CDR2 are SQVTM and ANQGSEA. The CDR3 is 15 amino acids. The DNA for the CDR3 is TGCAGCGTTGATCCGGGACAGGGGGCTTTACGTGGCTACACCTTC. Its protein product is CSVDPGQGALRGYTF. Variable domain in full (rest from reference TRBV29-1 and TRBJ1-2): SAVISQKPSRDICQRGTSLTIQCQVDSQVTMMFWYRQQPGQSLTLIATANQGSEATYESGFVIDKFPISRPNLTFSTLTVSNMSPEDSSIYLCSVDPGQGALRGYTFGSGTRLTVV.

This chain links TRBV6-4 with TRBJ2-3; no clear D gene. V lost 1 base and J 1 base, leaving 12 bases between the germline ends. This CDR3 spans 16 amino acids. Germline CDR1 and CDR2: MRHNA and SNTAGT. The CDR3 region has the DNA TGTGCCAGCAGTGACTTAGTGGGTCAGGGCACAGATACGCAGTATTTT. It codes for CASSDLVGQGTDTQYF.